The 15 T cell receptor beta chains below come from one sample, sequenced in a study of response to subunit inactivated influenza vaccine. In TCRdb, the RT-PCR reads were re-called with MiXCR into one record per CDR3 protein. Among around 200,000 distinct CDR3 sequences listed, around 9% were seen once. Specimen: non-naive T cells sorted from PBMCs, collected on the day of vaccination. The source of these receptors is a man aged 50 or older who received an inactivated influenza vaccine.

This clonotype was counted between two and nine times. At one end, the junction sequence differs from germline, possibly due to a read error. The genes are TRBV6-2 or TRBV6-3 and TRBJ1-1; no reliable D call. Germline loops: CDR1 MNHEY, CDR2 SVGEGT. There are 14 residues in the CDR3. Here the CDR3 DNA reads TGTGCCAGCAGTGACTCAGGAGGCAACACTGAAGCTTTCTTT. It translates to CASSDSGGNTEAFF.

This clonotype has a count of ten or more. The chain couples TRBV29-1 to TRBJ2-1; 8 bases are a match to TRBD2. V lost 8 bases to trimming and J lost 4 bases; unmatched junction nucleotides: 7. In germline, CDR1 is SQVTM, CDR2 ANQGSEA. CDR3 size: 13 residues. As DNA, the CDR3 is TGCAGCTTAAGACTAGCGCTATACAATGAGCAGTTCTTC. Translated: CSLRLALYNEQFF.

This clonotype was seen ten or more times. The CDR3 sequence is CASSQSSQGTQYF. Here the CDR3 DNA reads TGTGCCAGCAGCCAATCATCTCAGGGGACCCAGTACTTC. The rearrangement uses TRBV16 and TRBJ2-5, with D perhaps matching TRBD1 (5 bases). The V gene lost 0 bases and the J gene lost 7 bases, with 9 bases spanning the gap. The CDR3 has 13 amino acids. Germline CDR1 is KGHSY and CDR2 is FQNENV.

This clonotype came up a few times. This chain joins TRBV4-1 and TRBJ2-7; D might be TRBD1 (5 bases). Germline CDR1 reads MGHRA; CDR2 reads YSYEKL. V lost 0 bases to trimming and J lost 2 bases, with 20 bases between them. The CDR3 spans 18 residues. Written as DNA, the CDR3 is TGCGCCAGCAGCCAAGAGGCCAGGGTAACAGAAGGCCCCTACGAGCAGTACTTC. It codes for CASSQEARVTEGPYEQYF.

This clonotype has ten or more counts. The V gene is TRBV3-1, the J gene TRBJ2-3; 9 bases align to TRBD2. CDR1 LGHDT and CDR2 YNNKEL come from the germline V gene (reference sequence). This CDR3 contains 14 residues. The J segment lost 6 bases and the V segment lost 4 bases, leaving 5 bases of the junction unmatched. The DNA of the CDR3 is TGTGCCAGCAGCCCCGGGACTAGCATTGATACGCAGTATTTT. Translation gives CASSPGTSIDTQYF.

The table lists this clonotype with many counts. The chain carries TRBV5-5 and TRBJ2-1; TRBD2 agrees at 11 bases. Trimming at V came to 0 bases and at J to 3 bases, leaving 2 bases not matched to a gene. CDR3 length: 16 amino acids. Germline loops: CDR1 SGHKS, CDR2 YYEKEE (reference sequence). The CDR3 DNA follows: TGTGCCAGCAGCTTGGAAGGGACTAGCGGCTACAATGAGCAGTTCTTC. Protein: CASSLEGTSGYNEQFF.

This sequence joins TRBV24-1 and TRBJ2-1; no definite D call. The CDR3 spans 11 residues. Germline-derived CDR1 and CDR2 are KGHDR and SFDVKD. The V end lost 0 bases, the J end lost 16 bases, and 9 bases lay between the germline ends. CDR3 sequence (DNA): TGTGCCACCAGTGATTTGCAGCGTCCCTTCTTC. It is translated as CATSDLQRPFF.

This clonotype was detected ten times or more. The chain links TRBV11-2 to TRBJ1-5, with a weak D call TRBD1 (5 bases). Germline CDR1 reads SGHAT; CDR2 reads FQNNGV. The CDR3 is 16 residues long. V was cut by 5 bases and J by 2 bases, with 16 bases left in between. CDR3 sequence: CASSPRGFRGNQPQHF. DNA of the CDR3: TGTGCCAGCAGCCCCCGGGGGTTTAGGGGCAATCAGCCCCAGCATTTT.

This chain uses TRBV7-2 with TRBJ2-1; weak D call: TRBD2 (5 bases). V was cut by 0 bases and J by 10 bases, with 13 bases left in between. The CDR3 has 14 residues. From germline, CDR1 is SGHTA and CDR2 FQGNSA. CDR3 loop: CASSLALLSSEQFF. The DNA of the CDR3 is TGTGCCAGCAGCTTAGCTCTTTTGTCTAGCGAGCAGTTCTTC. The whole variable domain, filled in from reference TRBV7-2 and TRBJ2-1, reads GAGVSQSPSNKVTEKGKDVELRCDPISGHTALYWYRQSLGQGLEFLIYFQGNSAPDKSGLPSDRFSAERTGGSVSTLTIQRTQQEDSAVYLCASSLALLSSEQFFGPGTRLTVL.

This clonotype came up a few times. The rearrangement uses TRBV4-2 and TRBJ2-7; the match to TRBD2 covers 9 bases. This CDR3 region has 17 residues. With 2 bases clipped from V and 6 bases from J, the junction kept 14 bases outside the gene matches. The germline V gene has CDR1 LGHNA and CDR2 YNFKEQ. The CDR3 coding sequence is TGTGCCAGCAGCCAAACCGTGACGGGACTAGCTACTTCCGAGCAGTACTTC. Amino acids: CASSQTVTGLATSEQYF.

This chain uses TRBV4-2 with TRBJ1-4; no definite D call. The length of the CDR3 is 13 residues. Trimming stripped 3 bases from V and 2 bases from J, with 4 bases between. Looked up from germline, CDR1 is LGHNA and CDR2 is YNFKEQ. CDR3: CASSQGTNEKLFF. The DNA of the CDR3 is TGTGCCAGCAGCCAGGGTACTAATGAAAAACTGTTTTTT.

This sequence joins TRBV12-3 or TRBV12-4 and TRBJ2-2; D not resolved. This CDR3 has 15 residues. V lost 2 bases and J lost 0, with 7 bases in between. The CDR3 sequence is CASSLRHSNTGELFF. The CDR3 region has the DNA TGTGCCAGCAGTTTACGGCACTCGAACACCGGGGAGCTGTTTTTT.

The chain carries TRBV20-1 and TRBJ1-1; TRBD1 is a possible D gene (6 bases). The CDR3 covers 14 residues. CDR1 and CDR2 from the germline V gene are DFQATT and SNEGSKA (reference sequence). V dropped 0 bases and J dropped 4 bases, with 12 bases sitting between them. CDR3: CSARDSRGTTEAFF. The CDR3 coding sequence is TGCAGTGCTAGAGATAGCAGGGGTACCACTGAAGCTTTCTTT.

This chain connects TRBV10-3 to TRBJ1-2; a possible D gene is TRBD1 (6 bases). CDR1 is ENHRY, CDR2 SYGVKD, per germline. Deletions cut 2 bases from V and 4 bases from J, with 17 bases between. The CDR3 loop spans 16 amino acids. CDR3 sequence reads: CAISEMGGAHGYGYTF. CDR3 DNA sequence: TGTGCCATCAGTGAGATGGGGGGGGCTCATGGCTATGGCTACACCTTC.

Many counts were recorded for this clonotype. The CDR3 loop is CASSRLGTGSNEQFF. In DNA, the CDR3 is TGTGCCAGCAGCCGCCTTGGGACAGGGAGCAATGAGCAGTTCTTC. This chain joins TRBV12-3 or TRBV12-4 and TRBJ2-1, with 9 bases fitting TRBD1. This CDR3 is built from 15 residues. Trimming cost V 6 bases and J 6 bases; bases outside gene matches: 9.